These 24 T cell receptor beta chains came from one sample sequenced in a study of T cell responses to AZD1222 COVID-19 vaccine. This table comes from immunoSEQ multiplex PCR, and its TCRdb copy is limited to in-frame clones, with some not included. Found here are about 150,000 clones, about nine tenths of them singletons; the top ten hold 1.5% to 2%. The sample consisted of peripheral blood, taken on day 0 of AZD1222 vaccination. These receptors all stem from an adult in good health.

The genes are TRBV9 and TRBJ1-1; D is undetermined. The CDR3 contains 13 residues. The ends were cut back, 3 bases at V and 0 bases at J, with 6 bases in the middle. CDR1 and CDR2 from the germline V gene are SGDLS and YYNGEE. CDR3 protein: CASSAIMNTEAFF. The CDR3 DNA follows: TGTGCCAGCAGCGCAATCATGAACACTGAAGCTTTCTTT.

This chain connects TRBV6-1 to TRBJ1-5, with D unresolved. Germline V gene sequence: CDR1 MNHNS, CDR2 SASEGT. V dropped 3 bases and J dropped 2 bases, with 5 bases sitting between them. The CDR3 is made up of 13 amino acids. The CDR3 region has the DNA TGTGCCAGCAGTGAGTCGGGCAATCAGCCCCAGCATTTT. It specifies CASSESGNQPQHF.

J is TRBJ2-5 and V is TRBV7-9, with TRBD1 as a possible D gene (6 bases). The CDR3 is made up of 15 amino acids. Looked up from germline, CDR1 is SEHNR and CDR2 is FQNEAQ (reference sequence). V lost 6 bases, J lost 5 bases, and 19 bases lay in between. The CDR3 sequence is CASSLMQGLMETQYF. CDR3 nucleotide sequence: TGTGCCAGCAGTCTGATGCAGGGGCTAATGGAGACCCAGTACTTC.

This chain connects TRBV5-1 to TRBJ2-5, with 7 nucleotides matching TRBD1. Trimming took 3 bases from V and 2 from J; bases not matched to a gene: 4. There are 14 residues in the CDR3. Germline CDR1 is SGHRS and CDR2 is YFSETQ. This CDR3 is CASSSRQGQETQYF. The CDR3 DNA sequence: TGCGCCAGCAGCTCACGACAGGGACAAGAGACCCAGTACTTC. The variable domain in full, with the rest retrieved from reference TRBV5-1 and TRBJ2-5, is KAGVTQTPRYLIKTRGQQVTLSCSPISGHRSVSWYQQTPGQGLQFLFEYFSETQRNKGNFPGRFSGRQFSNSRSEMNVSTLELGDSALYLCASSSRQGQETQYFGPGTRLLVL.

This chain joins TRBV28 and TRBJ1-2; perhaps TRBD1 as D (6 bases). This CDR3 region has 13 residues. V lost 4 bases and J lost 8, with 14 bases in between. Germline V gene lookup returns CDR1 MDHEN and CDR2 SYDVKM. CDR3 region: CASSSVNRDGYTF. The DNA for the CDR3 is TGTGCCAGCAGTTCCGTTAACAGGGACGGCTACACCTTC.

This sequence joins TRBV11-2 and TRBJ2-7; D gene ambiguous. Trimming stripped 6 bases from V and 1 base from J, with 1 base between. The CDR3 sequence is 10 residues long. In germline, CDR1 is SGHAT, CDR2 FQNNGV. DNA of the CDR3: TGTGCCAGCAGTTCCTACGAGCAGTACTTC. The encoded protein is CASSSYEQYF.

CDR3 nucleotide sequence: TGTGCCAGCAGTGTTATGGACAGGCTCTATGGCTACACCTTC. Translation gives CASSVMDRLYGYTF. The chain recombines TRBV6-2 or TRBV6-3 with TRBJ1-2; 7 bases fit TRBD1. The CDR3 consists of 14 residues. V trimming: 5 bases; J trimming: 4 bases; junction bases outside the gene matches: 7. CDR1 and CDR2 from the germline V gene are MNHEY and SVGEGT.

V and J are TRBV7-9 and TRBJ1-1; 8 positions agree with TRBD1. V lost 5 bases, J lost 6 bases, and 14 bases stayed unmatched. The germline gives CDR1 SEHNR, CDR2 FQNEAQ (reference sequence). This CDR3 comprises 16 residues. The CDR3 coding sequence is TGTGCCAGCAGCCTGACGGACAGGGCGCGCTCGCCTGAAGCTTTCTTT. Amino acid sequence: CASSLTDRARSPEAFF.

The chain links TRBV7-9 to TRBJ2-1; 12 bases are a match to TRBD2. This CDR3 is built from 18 residues. The V segment lost 4 bases and the J segment 8 bases; nucleotides outside the gene matches: 15. The germline V gene has CDR1 SEHNR and CDR2 FQNEAQ (reference sequence). The CDR3 sequence: CASSSRDPSGRAFDEQFF. CDR3 sequence (DNA): TGTGCCAGCAGCTCGAGGGACCCTAGCGGGAGGGCCTTCGATGAGCAGTTCTTC.

The chain joins TRBV20-1 to TRBJ2-5; no clear D gene. The CDR3 covers 11 residues. Germline CDR1 is DFQATT and CDR2 is SNEGSKA (reference sequence). Trimming left V 7 bases short and J 0 bases short, with 6 bases between. CDR3 loop: CSDRDQETQYF. The DNA of the CDR3 is TGCAGTGACAGAGACCAAGAGACCCAGTACTTC.

The count of this clone is one. Written as DNA, the CDR3 is TGCAGCGTTGGACAGGGAAAAAACTACGAGCAGTACTTC. Translated, it gives CSVGQGKNYEQYF. This chain connects TRBV29-1 to TRBJ2-7; TRBD1 matches at 7 bases. This CDR3 is built from 13 residues. Germline CDR1 is SQVTM and CDR2 is ANQGSEA. The ends lost 4 bases at V and 3 bases at J; junction bases unmatched: 6.

V usage is TRBV11-3 and J usage is TRBJ2-1, with a tentative D call TRBD1 (6 bases). Per the germline V gene, CDR1 is SGHNT and CDR2 is YENEEA. Trimming removed 4 bases from V and 10 bases from J, with 17 bases in between. This CDR3 is 14 amino acids long. Here the CDR3 DNA reads TGTGCCAGCAGCTCGGGGCGACAGGCTGACGAGCAGTTCTTC. This translates into CASSSGRQADEQFF.

The V gene is TRBV9, the J gene TRBJ1-6; no clear D gene. The CDR3 consists of 14 residues. V was shortened by 0 bases and J by 7 bases, with 8 bases between the two germline ends. Germline CDR1 and CDR2: SGDLS and YYNGEE. The CDR3 bases are TGTGCCAGCAGCGTAGGCACAGAGAATTCACCCCTCCACTTT. Protein product: CASSVGTENSPLHF.

The chain recombines TRBV28 with TRBJ1-4; TRBD1 matches 8 bases. The CDR3 is 13 residues long. Germline CDR1 reads MDHEN; CDR2 reads SYDVKM. J was trimmed by 7 bases and V by 6 bases; bases with no gene match: 4. The CDR3 DNA reads TGTGCCAGCAGGGGGACAGGTTTTGAAAAACTGTTTTTT. Its protein is CASRGTGFEKLFF.

The chain uses TRBV5-8 and TRBJ2-1; D is possibly TRBD1 (5 bases). V was cut by 1 base and J by 6 bases, with 11 bases left in between. CDR1 is SGHTS, CDR2 YDEGEE, per germline. CDR3 length: 14 residues. In DNA form, the CDR3 reads TGTGCCAGCAGCTTGCAGGGTTTCTTCAATGAGCAGTTCTTC. Its translation is CASSLQGFFNEQFF. The full variable domain, in which reference TRBV5-8 and TRBJ2-1 provide the parts outside the CDR3, is EAGVTQSPTHLIKTRGQQATLRCSPISGHTSVYWYQQALGLGLQFLLWYDEGEERNRGNFPPRFSGRQFPNYSSELNVNALELEDSALYLCASSLQGFFNEQFFGPGTRLTVL.

This sequence joins TRBV18 and TRBJ2-1; 10 bases are a match to TRBD2. V was clipped by 3 bases and J by 1 base; unmatched bases: 9. The CDR3 length is 18 residues. Germline V lookup: CDR1 KGHSH, CDR2 LQKENI. The CDR3, as DNA: TGTGCCAGCTCACCGGGTTCCGGGACTAGCGTATCCTACAATGAGCAGTTCTTC. Amino acids: CASSPGSGTSVSYNEQFF.

This chain connects TRBV4-3 to TRBJ1-3, with 7 bases that match TRBD1. The germline V gene encodes CDR1 LGHNA and CDR2 YSLEER. This CDR3 has 16 amino acids. V shed 0 bases, J shed 1 base, and the junction held 3 bases outside the gene matches. CDR3 loop: CASSQDPRGSGNTIYF. CDR3 nucleotide sequence: TGCGCCAGCAGCCAAGATCCCAGGGGGTCTGGAAACACCATATATTTT.

The V call is TRBV27, the J call TRBJ2-3; D is ambiguous. The germline gives CDR1 MNHEY, CDR2 SMNVEV (reference sequence). Trimming shortened V by 2 bases and J by 2 bases, and 8 bases separated the two germline ends. This CDR3 has 14 amino acids. The CDR3 DNA follows: TGTGCCAGCAGTTTAGGGCAGTTCACAGATACGCAGTATTTT. It yields the protein CASSLGQFTDTQYF.

The gene calls are TRBV19 and TRBJ1-2; 8 nucleotides match TRBD1. The trim removed 4 bases at V and 2 bases at J, leaving 3 bases unmatched. The CDR3 runs 14 residues. Per germline, CDR1 LNHDA and CDR2 SQIVND (reference sequence). The CDR3 reads CASSTRTGNYGYTF. DNA for the CDR3: TGTGCCAGTAGTACGAGGACAGGGAACTATGGCTACACCTTC.

The rearrangement links TRBV19 to TRBJ1-1, with 7 bases identical to TRBD1. Germline-derived CDR1 and CDR2 are LNHDA and SQIVND (reference sequence). The CDR3 is 14 residues long. V was clipped by 5 bases and J by 1 base; unmatched bases: 4. The CDR3 is CASSLDRTNTEAFF. CDR3 DNA: TGTGCCAGTAGTTTGGACAGGACGAACACTGAAGCTTTCTTT.

This chain uses TRBV3-1 (or the pseudogene TRBV3-2) with TRBJ2-1, with D possibly matching TRBD2 (5 bases). The germline V and J ends were trimmed by 1 base and 15 bases, with 16 bases remaining between them. Germline-derived CDR1 and CDR2 are LGHDT and YNNKEL (reference sequence). CDR3 length: 13 residues. The CDR3 nucleotides are TGTGCCAGCAGCCAAGTCCCTAGCCCAATCCCGTTCTTC. It is translated as CASSQVPSPIPFF.

The rearrangement uses TRBV9 and TRBJ2-5, with D tentatively TRBD2 (6 bases). The CDR3 has 13 amino acids. From germline, CDR1 is SGDLS and CDR2 YYNGEE. Trimming cost V 4 bases and J 4 bases, with 11 bases left between them. CDR3 sequence (DNA): TGTGCCAGCAGCACTTACGGGGGAGAGACCCAGTACTTC. This codes for CASSTYGGETQYF. Looking up the rest from reference TRBV9 and TRBJ2-5 gives the full variable domain: DSGVTQTPKHLITATGQRVTLRCSPRSGDLSVYWYQQSLDQGLQFLIQYYNGEERAKGNILERFSAQQFPDLHSELNLSSLELGDSALYFCASSTYGGETQYFGPGTRLLVL.

This rearrangement joins TRBV19 to TRBJ2-7, with D possibly being TRBD1 or TRBD2 (5 bases each). The ends were cut back, 7 bases at V and 7 bases at J, with 14 bases in the middle. CDR3 length: 12 residues. The germline CDR1 and CDR2 sequences are LNHDA and SQIVND (reference sequence). The chain's CDR3 is CASMGLWGEQYF. CDR3 sequence (DNA): TGTGCCAGTATGGGCCTGTGGGGGGAGCAGTACTTC.

The gene calls are TRBV28 and TRBJ1-6; D remains ambiguous. This CDR3 is built from 15 residues. Trimming left V 3 bases short and J 7 bases short, with 13 bases between. Germline lookup yields CDR1 MDHEN and CDR2 SYDVKM. CDR3 in DNA: TGTGCCAGCAGTTTCTTACCAAACACCAATTCACCCCTCCACTTT. Encoded protein: CASSFLPNTNSPLHF.